The 30 T cell receptor beta chains reported below all come from one sample, sequenced in a study of regulatory T cells in long-lasting Graves disease. Libraries of TCR beta came from iRepertoire HTBI primers plus Arm-PCR of CDR3 regions. Each CDR3 protein gets one entry after TCRdb re-called the multiplex PCR reads with MiXCR. The table lists some 410,000 distinct CDR3 sequences, over 15% of them singletons. The time point: newly diagnosed GD, antithyroid drugs for less than 3 months. The TCR library was made from RNA extracted from PBMCs. The sample was also reused in another study, on T cells in Graves' hyperthyroidism and ophthalmopathy.

The specimen was peripheral blood mononuclear cells (PBMCs), collected at new diagnosis, from a patient treated with antithyroid drugs. The receptors derive from a woman in her thirties with Graves disease.

This clonotype was observed many times. The junction and the germline gene differ at one end; a read error may be behind it. The chain joins TRBV5-1 to TRBJ2-1, with D perhaps TRBD2 (5 bases). Germline lookup yields CDR1 SGHRS and CDR2 YFSETQ. The CDR3 runs to 12 residues. The CDR3: CASSLGSVEQFF. CDR3 bases: TGTGCCAGCAGCTTGGGGAGTGTTGAGCAGTTCTTC.

This clonotype was counted many times. The chain uses TRBV12-3 or TRBV12-4 and TRBJ2-7; 8 bases agree with TRBD1. V dropped 6 bases and J dropped 2; count of bases not matched to a gene: 6. This CDR3 comprises 14 residues. CDR3 in DNA: TGTGCCAGCAGGGTGACAGGGGCGACCTACGAGCAGTACTTC. Amino acid sequence: CASRVTGATYEQYF.

This clonotype occurred many times. The chain has TRBV19 and TRBJ2-1; 7 nucleotides align to TRBD2. Germline-derived CDR1 and CDR2 are LNHDA and SQIVND (reference sequence). The length of the CDR3 is 15 residues. The V gene end was trimmed by 8 bases and the J gene end by 2 bases; junction bases not matched to a gene: 9. The CDR3 protein is CASYKAGSPYNEQFF. The CDR3 DNA sequence: TGTGCCAGTTACAAAGCGGGAAGTCCCTACAATGAGCAGTTCTTC.

In its sample, this clonotype was seen a few times. The rearrangement joins TRBV6-2 or TRBV6-3 to TRBJ2-6; possible D gene TRBD2, 6 bases. This CDR3 has 13 amino acids. CDR1 and CDR2 from the germline V gene are MNHEY and SVGEGT. V was pared by 7 bases and J by 4 bases, with 8 bases between. The chain's CDR3 is CASTGGGANVLTF. The DNA for the CDR3 is TGTGCCAGCACTGGAGGGGGGGCCAACGTCCTGACTTTC.

The chain joins TRBV6-2 or TRBV6-3 to TRBJ2-1; 11 bases line up with TRBD2. The CDR3 sequence is 14 residues long. From germline, CDR1 is MNHEY and CDR2 SVGEGT. V lost 6 bases, J lost 7 bases, and 5 bases stayed unmatched. The CDR3, as DNA: TGTGCCAGCAGACTAGCGGGGGATACAAATGAGCAGTTCTTC. Translation: CASRLAGDTNEQFF.

The chain is built from TRBV6-1 and TRBJ2-1, with D hard to call. The CDR3 consists of 11 residues. Trimming stripped 6 bases from V and 9 bases from J, with 9 bases between. Germline lookup yields CDR1 MNHNS and CDR2 SASEGT. The chain's CDR3 is CASSYRFEQFF. The CDR3 coding sequence is TGTGCCAGCAGCTATAGGTTTGAGCAGTTCTTC.

This clonotype came up a few times. The rearrangement joins TRBV19 to TRBJ1-5; D is unresolved. Trimming cost V 3 bases and J 4 bases, with 7 bases left between them. The CDR3 covers 13 residues. CDR1 and CDR2 from the germline V gene are LNHDA and SQIVND (reference sequence). The CDR3 loop reads CASSIWLNQPQHF. As DNA, the CDR3 is TGTGCCAGTAGTATCTGGCTAAATCAGCCCCAGCATTTT.

This clonotype was detected ten times or more. This chain links TRBV5-1 with TRBJ2-7, with 9 nucleotides matching TRBD1. V shed 1 base and J 2 bases; nucleotides not matched to a gene: 10. Germline V gives CDR1 SGHRS, CDR2 YFSETQ. The CDR3 contains 17 residues. The DNA of the CDR3 is TGCGCCAGCAGCTTGTCCGCCGGGACAGGGAATACCTACGAGCAGTACTTC. Residues: CASSLSAGTGNTYEQYF. The variable domain in full, with the rest retrieved from reference TRBV5-1 and TRBJ2-7, is KAGVTQTPRYLIKTRGQQVTLSCSPISGHRSVSWYQQTPGQGLQFLFEYFSETQRNKGNFPGRFSGRQFSNSRSEMNVSTLELGDSALYLCASSLSAGTGNTYEQYFGPGTRLTVT.

There are a few counts of this clonotype. The chain combines TRBV3-1 with TRBJ2-1; D is perhaps TRBD1 or TRBD2 (5 bases each). The CDR3 runs 13 residues. The ends were cut back, 6 bases at V and 10 bases at J, with 16 bases in the middle. Germline V lookup: CDR1 LGHDT, CDR2 YNNKEL (reference sequence). CDR3 DNA sequence: TGTGCCAGCAGTCAAAAACTCGGGGCCGAGCAGTTCTTC. It specifies CASSQKLGAEQFF.

The table lists this clonotype with many counts. The V call is TRBV11-2, the J call TRBJ1-4, with TRBD1 as a possible D gene (6 bases). CDR1 SGHAT and CDR2 FQNNGV come from the germline V gene. This CDR3 comprises 15 residues. V was pared by 5 bases and J by 8 bases, with 18 bases between. In nucleotides, the CDR3 is TGTGCCAGCAGCCAATTTCAGGGGAAACGGGAAAAACTGTTTTTT. Translated, it gives CASSQFQGKREKLFF.

This clonotype was seen many times. This sequence joins TRBV6-2 or TRBV6-3 and TRBJ1-1; D gene ambiguous. V was clipped by 5 bases and J by 3 bases, with 19 bases between them. The germline V gene encodes CDR1 MNHEY and CDR2 SVGEGT. The CDR3 contains 16 residues. DNA of the CDR3: TGTGCCAGCAGTCCCCAGTGGTACAGAACTTACACTGAAGCTTTCTTT. Its translation is CASSPQWYRTYTEAFF.

This chain connects TRBV7-9 to TRBJ2-7, with 9 nucleotides matching TRBD1. In germline, CDR1 is SEHNR, CDR2 FQNEAQ (reference sequence). The CDR3 loop spans 17 amino acids. The V segment lost 4 bases and the J segment 1 base; nucleotides outside the gene matches: 11. For the CDR3, the DNA is TGTGCCAGCAGCTCCCCGGTCCGGGACAGGGATTCCTACGAGCAGTACTTC. Protein sequence: CASSSPVRDRDSYEQYF. The full variable domain, its missing parts supplied by reference TRBV7-9 and TRBJ2-7, is DTGVSQNPRHKITKRGQNVTFRCDPISEHNRLYWYRQTLGQGPEFLTYFQNEAQLEKSRLLSDRFSAERPKGSFSTLEIQRTEQGDSAMYLCASSSPVRDRDSYEQYFGPGTRLTVT.

This clonotype has a count of ten or more. The CDR3 loop reads CASSYPGLVGWQFF. CDR3 DNA sequence: TGTGCCAGCAGTTACCCTGGACTAGTGGGTTGGCAGTTCTTC. The chain uses TRBV6-9 and TRBJ2-1; 7 nucleotides line up with TRBD2. There are 14 residues in the CDR3. From germline, CDR1 is MNHGY and CDR2 SVAAGI. V shed 3 bases and J 12 bases; nucleotides not matched to a gene: 11.

At least ten counts were recorded for this clonotype. The chain uses TRBV27 and TRBJ2-1, with D possibly TRBD2 on 5 matching bases. The CDR3 consists of 16 residues. Between the trimmed V and J ends, which lost 5 bases and 8 bases, there was a span of 22 bases. CDR1 and CDR2 from the germline V gene are MNHEY and SMNVEV (reference sequence). The CDR3 DNA reads TGTGCCAGCAGTCTCCTACTCACCGGGATCGGGGATGAGCAGTTCTTC. It encodes CASSLLLTGIGDEQFF.

This clonotype was recorded many times. The chain couples TRBV3-1 to TRBJ1-2; a possible D gene is TRBD1 (5 bases). V gave up 1 base and J gave up 7 bases, with 13 bases separating them. CDR3 length: 14 residues. In germline, CDR1 is LGHDT, CDR2 YNNKEL (reference sequence). The CDR3 protein is CASSQVAGWSGYTF. CDR3 in DNA: TGTGCCAGCAGCCAAGTAGCAGGGTGGAGTGGCTACACCTTC.

The rearrangement joins TRBV10-3 to TRBJ2-1, with D unclear. The V and J ends lost 2 bases and 3 bases respectively, with 5 bases between them. This CDR3 region has 13 residues. Germline V CDR1 and CDR2: ENHRY, SYGVKD. CDR3 amino acids: CAISEVGYNEQFF. CDR3 sequence (DNA): TGTGCCATCAGTGAGGTGGGCTACAATGAGCAGTTCTTC.

In its sample, this clonotype was seen a few times. The gene calls are TRBV27 and TRBJ2-2; no clear D. This CDR3 has 15 residues. V lost 3 bases and J 0 bases, leaving 8 bases between the germline ends. Germline lookup yields CDR1 MNHEY and CDR2 SMNVEV (reference sequence). This CDR3 is CASSFGPTNTGELFF. The CDR3 nucleotides are TGTGCCAGCAGTTTCGGCCCTACGAACACCGGGGAGCTGTTTTTT.

The sample holds a few counts of this clonotype. This chain joins TRBV6-2 or TRBV6-3 and TRBJ2-2; TRBD2 agrees at 12 bases. The CDR3 runs 16 residues. Germline trimming cut 3 bases from V and 6 bases from J; bases unmatched to any gene: 5. Germline lookup yields CDR1 MNHEY and CDR2 SVGEGT. CDR3 sequence (DNA): TGTGCCAGCAGTTATGGGCTAGCGGGAGGGGCCGGGGAGCTGTTTTTT. This codes for CASSYGLAGGAGELFF.

In its sample, this clonotype was seen many times. This chain uses TRBV11-2 with TRBJ1-5, with TRBD1 matching 7 bases. CDR3 length: 15 amino acids. Trimming removed 3 bases from V and 0 bases from J; junction bases left unmatched: 2. Germline V gene sequence: CDR1 SGHAT, CDR2 FQNNGV. The CDR3: CASSFGDSSNQPQHF. In nucleotides, the CDR3 is TGTGCCAGCAGCTTCGGGGACAGTAGCAATCAGCCCCAGCATTTT.

This clonotype was observed a few times. This chain links TRBV4-1 with TRBJ1-2; no clear D gene. Trimming cost V 1 base and J 3 bases, with 9 bases left between them. CDR1 is MGHRA, CDR2 YSYEKL, per germline. This CDR3 is 14 amino acids long. The CDR3 spells CASSQVGRDYGYTF. As DNA, the CDR3 is TGCGCCAGCAGCCAAGTAGGTCGGGACTATGGCTACACCTTC.

The chain employs TRBV6-1 and TRBJ2-7; 10 bases agree with TRBD1. Germline V gene lookup returns CDR1 MNHNS and CDR2 SASEGT. The V segment lost 4 bases and the J segment 4 bases; nucleotides outside the gene matches: 10. The CDR3 totals 16 residues. The CDR3 coding sequence is TGTGCCAGCAGTGCTGGACCGGGACAGGGGTTATACGAGCAGTACTTC. Its protein product is CASSAGPGQGLYEQYF.

In this sample, this clonotype turned up many times. The chain combines TRBV7-2 with TRBJ1-2, with a possible D match to TRBD1 (6 bases). V was trimmed by 1 base and J by 0 bases, leaving 12 bases between them. Germline loops: CDR1 SGHTA, CDR2 FQGNSA. The CDR3 has 16 amino acids. The CDR3 spells CASSLDAGQSNYGYTF. CDR3 nucleotides: TGTGCCAGCAGCTTAGACGCCGGACAGTCTAACTATGGCTACACCTTC. Looking up the rest from reference TRBV7-2 and TRBJ1-2 gives the full variable domain: GAGVSQSPSNKVTEKGKDVELRCDPISGHTALYWYRQSLGQGLEFLIYFQGNSAPDKSGLPSDRFSAERTGGSVSTLTIQRTQQEDSAVYLCASSLDAGQSNYGYTFGSGTRLTVV.

Only a few counts were recorded for this clonotype. V usage is TRBV20-1 and J usage is TRBJ1-6; D gene unclear. Looked up from germline, CDR1 is DFQATT and CDR2 is SNEGSKA (reference sequence). V was trimmed by 1 base and J by 0 bases, leaving 13 bases between them. There are 17 residues in the CDR3. CDR3 region: CSARARGSSSYNSPLHF. The CDR3 nucleotides read TGCAGTGCTAGAGCCCGGGGTTCTAGCTCCTATAATTCACCCCTCCACTTT.

This clonotype showed up many times. The chain employs TRBV20-1 and TRBJ1-1; D is ambiguous. Germline CDR1 and CDR2: DFQATT and SNEGSKA (reference sequence). The CDR3 sequence is 11 residues long. Trimming removed 1 base at V and 8 bases at J, with 8 bases between. The CDR3 region has the DNA TGCAGTGCTAGAGGGGCAGAAGAAGCTTTCTTT. The encoded protein is CSARGAEEAFF.

The chain joins TRBV19 to TRBJ1-1; D is possibly TRBD1 (6 bases). The CDR3 loop spans 13 amino acids. The germline gives CDR1 LNHDA, CDR2 SQIVND (reference sequence). V lost 3 bases and J lost 3, with 8 bases in between. The CDR3 is CASSIAGDTEAFF. Written as DNA, the CDR3 is TGTGCCAGTAGTATCGCAGGGGACACTGAAGCTTTCTTT.

As concerns this clonotype: This may come from a read error, since a much larger clone is one base off. The conserved phenylalanine or tryptophan normally closing the CDR3 is absent here, so this likely arose from a read error. This chain uses TRBV29-1 with TRBJ2-7; 13 nucleotides line up with TRBD2. The CDR3 contains 16 residues. The germline V gene encodes CDR1 SQVTM and CDR2 ANQGSEA. After removal of 1 base from V and 2 bases from J, the junction contained 5 bases not matched to a gene. CDR3 protein: CSVEGTSGSGAYEQYL. DNA for the CDR3: TGCAGCGTTGAAGGGACTAGCGGGAGTGGGGCCTACGAGCAGTACCTC.

V is TRBV9 and J is TRBJ2-3; possibly TRBD1 or TRBD2 for D (5 bases each). Trimming took 1 base from V and 6 from J, leaving 12 bases between them. Per the germline V gene, CDR1 is SGDLS and CDR2 is YYNGEE. The CDR3 loop spans 14 amino acids. This CDR3 is CASSVLGEWDTQYF. CDR3 DNA sequence: TGTGCCAGCAGCGTATTGGGGGAGTGGGATACGCAGTATTTT. Supplemented by reference TRBV9 and TRBJ2-3, the full variable domain reads DSGVTQTPKHLITATGQRVTLRCSPRSGDLSVYWYQQSLDQGLQFLIQYYNGEERAKGNILERFSAQQFPDLHSELNLSSLELGDSALYFCASSVLGEWDTQYFGPGTRLTVL.

This chain joins TRBV19 and TRBJ2-2; 9 bases agree with TRBD2. Germline-derived CDR1 and CDR2 are LNHDA and SQIVND (reference sequence). Trimming cost V 3 bases and J 5 bases; bases outside gene matches: 10. The CDR3 has 17 amino acids. Here the CDR3 reads CASSIPPAGGWTGELFF. The CDR3 region has the DNA TGTGCCAGTAGTATCCCCCCCGCGGGAGGGTGGACCGGGGAGCTGTTTTTT.

The chain combines TRBV27 with TRBJ2-1; 7 bases agree with TRBD2. The J segment lost 2 bases and the V segment lost 4 bases, leaving 5 bases of the junction unmatched. The V gene's germline CDR1 is MNHEY and CDR2 SMNVEV (reference sequence). CDR3 size: 15 residues. CDR3 sequence reads: CASSWGGSAYNEQFF. The CDR3 nucleotides are TGTGCCAGCAGTTGGGGCGGGAGCGCCTACAATGAGCAGTTCTTC.

The chain recombines TRBV4-1 with TRBJ1-2, with 7 bases fitting TRBD1. Unmatched junction bases numbered 14, after V lost 4 bases and J lost 3 bases. CDR3 size: 17 residues. Germline V gene lookup returns CDR1 MGHRA and CDR2 YSYEKL. The CDR3 loop reads CASSLNLQTGFDYGYTF. In nucleotides, the CDR3 is TGCGCCAGCAGCCTGAATCTCCAGACAGGGTTCGACTATGGCTACACCTTC.